This entry is about one T cell receptor beta chain. The antigen remains undetermined. Time point given: persistent/refractory GD, antithyroid drugs over 5 years with positive TRAb. RNA isolated from PBMCs was used to make the TCR library. Collection of peripheral blood (about 10 milliliters) was done using EDTA tubes. This sample is drawn from a study of regulatory T cells in long-lasting Graves disease. Germline loops: CDR1 LNHDA, CDR2 SQIVND (reference sequence). There are 14 residues in the CDR3. V shed 4 bases and J shed 0 bases, with 10 bases lying between them. General study results and limits: With under 3,500 shared public clonotypes, persistent patients exceeded new patients, who shared about a thousand.

Building the TCR beta libraries relied on iRepertoire HTBI primers, and CDR3 regions underwent Arm-PCR. Via MiXCR, TCRdb re-called the multiplex PCR reads, giving one row per CDR3 protein. Among around 400,000 distinct CDR3 sequences listed, 20% to 25% were seen once. The TCR was taken from a female donor with Graves disease. The rearrangement uses TRBV19 and TRBJ2-7; tentative D call: TRBD2 (6 bases). The material was peripheral blood mononuclear cells (PBMCs), obtained when the disease was refractory, from a patient treated with antithyroid drugs. This chain's CDR3 is CASSTGTSSYEQYF. CDR3 nucleotide sequence: TGTGCCAGTAGTACGGGGACTTCCTCCTACGAGCAGTACTTC.